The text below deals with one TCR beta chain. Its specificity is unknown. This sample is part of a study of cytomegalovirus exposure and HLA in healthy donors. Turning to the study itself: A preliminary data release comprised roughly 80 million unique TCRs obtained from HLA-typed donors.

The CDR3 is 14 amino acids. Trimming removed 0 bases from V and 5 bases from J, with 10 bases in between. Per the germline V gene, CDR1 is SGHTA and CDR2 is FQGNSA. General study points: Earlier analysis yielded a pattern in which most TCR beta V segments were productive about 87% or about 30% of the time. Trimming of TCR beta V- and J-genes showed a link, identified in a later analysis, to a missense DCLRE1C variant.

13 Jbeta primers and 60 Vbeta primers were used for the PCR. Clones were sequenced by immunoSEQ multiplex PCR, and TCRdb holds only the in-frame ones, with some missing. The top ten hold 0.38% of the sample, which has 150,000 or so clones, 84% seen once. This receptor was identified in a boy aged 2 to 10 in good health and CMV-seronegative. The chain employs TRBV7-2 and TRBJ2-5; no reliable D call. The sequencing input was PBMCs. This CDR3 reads CASSLAPSSETQYF. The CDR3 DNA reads TGTGCCAGCAGCTTAGCGCCTAGTTCTGAGACCCAGTACTTC. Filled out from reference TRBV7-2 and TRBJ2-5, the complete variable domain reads GAGVSQSPSNKVTEKGKDVELRCDPISGHTALYWYRQSLGQGLEFLIYFQGNSAPDKSGLPSDRFSAERTGGSVSTLTIQRTQQEDSAVYLCASSLAPSSETQYFGPGTRLLVL.